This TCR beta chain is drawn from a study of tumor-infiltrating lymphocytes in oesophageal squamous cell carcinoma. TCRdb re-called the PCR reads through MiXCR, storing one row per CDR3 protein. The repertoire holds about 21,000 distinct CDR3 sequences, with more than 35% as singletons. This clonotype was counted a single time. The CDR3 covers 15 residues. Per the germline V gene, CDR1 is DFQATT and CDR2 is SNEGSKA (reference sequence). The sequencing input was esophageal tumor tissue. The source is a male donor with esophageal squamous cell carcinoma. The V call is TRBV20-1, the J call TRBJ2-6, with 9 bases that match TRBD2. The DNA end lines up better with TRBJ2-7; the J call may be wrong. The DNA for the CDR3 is TGCAGTGCTAGAGACGCCCCAGCGGGAGGCTACGAGCAGTACTTC. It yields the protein CSARDAPAGGYEQYF.